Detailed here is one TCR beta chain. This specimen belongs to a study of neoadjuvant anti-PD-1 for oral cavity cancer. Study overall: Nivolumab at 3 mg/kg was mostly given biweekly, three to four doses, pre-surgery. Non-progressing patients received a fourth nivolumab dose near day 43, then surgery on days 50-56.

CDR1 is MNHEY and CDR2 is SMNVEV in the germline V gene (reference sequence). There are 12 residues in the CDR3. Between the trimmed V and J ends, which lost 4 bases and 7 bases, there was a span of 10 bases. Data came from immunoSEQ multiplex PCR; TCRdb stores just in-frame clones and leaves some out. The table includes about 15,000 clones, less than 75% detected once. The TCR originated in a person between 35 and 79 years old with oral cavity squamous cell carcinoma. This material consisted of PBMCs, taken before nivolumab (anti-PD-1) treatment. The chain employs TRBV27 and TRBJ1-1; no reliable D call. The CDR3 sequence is CASSSLTGEAFF. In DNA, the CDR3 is TGTGCCAGCAGTTCCCTGACGGGTGAAGCTTTCTTT.